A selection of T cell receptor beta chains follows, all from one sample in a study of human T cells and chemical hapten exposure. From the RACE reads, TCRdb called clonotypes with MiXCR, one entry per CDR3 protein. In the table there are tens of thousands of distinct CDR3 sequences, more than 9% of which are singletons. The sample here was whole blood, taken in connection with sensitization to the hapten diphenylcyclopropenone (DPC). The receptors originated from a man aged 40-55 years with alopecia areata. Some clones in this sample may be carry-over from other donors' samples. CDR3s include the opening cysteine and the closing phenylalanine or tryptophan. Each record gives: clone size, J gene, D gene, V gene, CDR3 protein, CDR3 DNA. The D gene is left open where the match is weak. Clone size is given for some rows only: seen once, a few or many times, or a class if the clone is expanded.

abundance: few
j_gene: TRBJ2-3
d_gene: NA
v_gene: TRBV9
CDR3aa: CASSNGGADTQYF
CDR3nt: TGTGCCAGCAGCAACGGCGGGGCAGATACGCAGTATTTT

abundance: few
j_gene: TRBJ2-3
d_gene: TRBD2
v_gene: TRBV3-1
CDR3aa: CASSLWATSDTDTQYF
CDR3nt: TGTGCCAGCAGCCTCTGGGCAACTAGCGACACAGATACGCAGTATTTT

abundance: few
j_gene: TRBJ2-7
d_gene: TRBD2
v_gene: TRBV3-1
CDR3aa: CASSGTSGYTYEQYF
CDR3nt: TGTGCCAGCAGCGGGACTAGCGGCTACACCTACGAGCAGTACTTC

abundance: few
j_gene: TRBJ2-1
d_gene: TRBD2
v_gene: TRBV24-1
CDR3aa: CATSDSRLAGADEQFF
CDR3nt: TGTGCCACCAGTGACTCCCGACTAGCGGGAGCGGATGAGCAGTTCTTC

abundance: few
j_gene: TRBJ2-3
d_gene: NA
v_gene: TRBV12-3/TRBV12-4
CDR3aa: CASSRTPPGTTLTDTQYF
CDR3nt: TGTGCCAGCAGTCGCACTCCCCCGGGAACTACCTTGACGGATACGCAGTATTTT

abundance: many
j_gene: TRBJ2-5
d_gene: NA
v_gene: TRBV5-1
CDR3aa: CASSTFQETQYF
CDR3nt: TGCGCCAGCAGCACGTTCCAAGAGACCCAGTACTTC

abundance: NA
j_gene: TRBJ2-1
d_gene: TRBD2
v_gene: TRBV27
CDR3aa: CASSRTSGSYNEQFF
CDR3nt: TGTGCCAGCAGCCGTACTAGCGGGAGCTACAATGAGCAGTTCTTC

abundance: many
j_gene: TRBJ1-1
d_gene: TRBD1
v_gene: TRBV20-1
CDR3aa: CSAREGHGTGGTEAFF
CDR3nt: TGCAGTGCTAGAGAGGGTCACGGGACAGGGGGGACTGAAGCTTTCTTT

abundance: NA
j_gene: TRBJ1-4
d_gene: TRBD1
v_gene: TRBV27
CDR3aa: CASSKDRGNEKLFF
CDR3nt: TGTGCCAGCAGCAAAGACAGGGGCAATGAAAAACTGTTTTTT

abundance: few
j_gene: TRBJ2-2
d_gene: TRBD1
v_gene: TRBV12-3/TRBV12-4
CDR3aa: CASSFRRTGSPGELFF
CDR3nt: TGTGCCAGCAGTTTTCGTAGGACAGGGTCACCCGGGGAGCTGTTTTTT

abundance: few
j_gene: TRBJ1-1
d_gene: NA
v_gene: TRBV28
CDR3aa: CASFAGGPPMNTEAFF
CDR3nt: TGTGCCAGTTTCGCTGGGGGCCCACCTATGAACACTGAAGCTTTCTTT

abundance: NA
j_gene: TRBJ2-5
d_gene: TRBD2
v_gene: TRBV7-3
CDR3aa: CASSLTSGRASETQYF
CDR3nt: TGTGCCAGCAGCTTAACTAGCGGGAGGGCCTCAGAGACCCAGTACTTC

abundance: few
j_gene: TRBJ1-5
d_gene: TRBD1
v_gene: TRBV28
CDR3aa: CASSPQGGGYSNQPQHF
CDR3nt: TGTGCCAGCAGTCCCCAAGGAGGGGGCTATAGCAATCAGCCCCAGCATTTT

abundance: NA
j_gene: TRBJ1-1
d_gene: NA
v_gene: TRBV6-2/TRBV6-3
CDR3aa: CASSVAPATEAFF
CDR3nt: TGTGCCAGCAGCGTCGCACCGGCGACTGAAGCTTTCTTT

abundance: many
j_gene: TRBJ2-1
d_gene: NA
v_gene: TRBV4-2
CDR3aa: CASSQEIADEQFF
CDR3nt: TGTGCCAGCAGCCAAGAAATAGCGGATGAGCAGTTCTTC

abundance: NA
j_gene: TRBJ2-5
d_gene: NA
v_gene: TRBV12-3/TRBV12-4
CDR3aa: CASSFVGMGRETQYF
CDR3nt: TGTGCCAGCAGTTTCGTCGGGATGGGGAGAGAGACCCAGTACTTC

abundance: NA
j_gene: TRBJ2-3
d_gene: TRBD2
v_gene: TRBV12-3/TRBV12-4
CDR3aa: CASSLSLRTSGRSYPEDTQYF
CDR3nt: TGTGCCAGCAGTTTATCCCTAAGGACTAGCGGGCGATCATATCCGGAAGATACGCAGTATTTT

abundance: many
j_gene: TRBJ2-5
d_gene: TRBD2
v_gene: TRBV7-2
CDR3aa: CASSLGLAGGSETQYF
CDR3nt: TGTGCCAGCAGCTTAGGGCTAGCGGGAGGATCAGAGACCCAGTACTTC

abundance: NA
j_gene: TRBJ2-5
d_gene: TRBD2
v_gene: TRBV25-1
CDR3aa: CASSNGGWWKETQYF
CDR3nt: TGTGCCAGCAGTAACGGGGGGTGGTGGAAAGAGACCCAGTACTTC

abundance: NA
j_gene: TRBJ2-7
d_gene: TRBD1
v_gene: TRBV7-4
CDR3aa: CASSWPKQGQIPCYEQYF
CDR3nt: TGTGCCAGCAGCTGGCCCAAACAGGGACAGATACCTTGCTACGAGCAGTACTTC

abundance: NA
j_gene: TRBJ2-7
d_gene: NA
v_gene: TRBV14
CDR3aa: CASSQETSSTYEQYF
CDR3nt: TGTGCCAGCAGCCAAGAAACTAGTAGTACCTACGAGCAGTACTTC

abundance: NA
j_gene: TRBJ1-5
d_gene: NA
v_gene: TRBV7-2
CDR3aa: CASSFQSDSNQPQHF
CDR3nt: TGTGCCAGCAGCTTTCAATCAGATAGCAATCAGCCCCAGCATTTT

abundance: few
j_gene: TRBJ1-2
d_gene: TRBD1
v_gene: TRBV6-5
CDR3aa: CASSAETGANYGYTF
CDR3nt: TGTGCCAGCAGTGCGGAGACAGGGGCTAACTATGGCTACACCTTC

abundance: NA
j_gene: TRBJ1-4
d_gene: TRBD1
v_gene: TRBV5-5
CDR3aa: CASSLGYRGVEKLFF
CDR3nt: TGTGCCAGCAGCTTGGGGTACAGGGGTGTTGAAAAACTGTTTTTT

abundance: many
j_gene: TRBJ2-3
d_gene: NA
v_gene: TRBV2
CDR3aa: CASSAGGHPRGDTQYF
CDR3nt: TGTGCCAGCAGTGCTGGGGGACACCCGCGGGGTGATACGCAGTATTTT

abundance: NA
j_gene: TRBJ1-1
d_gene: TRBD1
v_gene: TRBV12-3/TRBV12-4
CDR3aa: CASSQGQGGTEAFF
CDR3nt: TGTGCCAGCAGTCAAGGACAGGGGGGCACTGAAGCTTTCTTT

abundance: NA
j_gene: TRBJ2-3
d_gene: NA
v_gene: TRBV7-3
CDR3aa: CASSPPVTDTQYF
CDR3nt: TGTGCCAGCAGCCCACCTGTGACAGATACGCAGTATTTT

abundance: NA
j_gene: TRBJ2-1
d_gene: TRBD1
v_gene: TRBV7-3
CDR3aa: CASSRTGTYNEQFF
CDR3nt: TGTGCCAGCAGTCGGACAGGAACTTACAATGAGCAGTTCTTC

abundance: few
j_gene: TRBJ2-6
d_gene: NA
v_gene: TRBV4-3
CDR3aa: CASSQPTLAGANVLTF
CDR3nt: TGCGCCAGCAGCCAACCTACGCTAGCTGGGGCCAACGTCCTGACTTTC

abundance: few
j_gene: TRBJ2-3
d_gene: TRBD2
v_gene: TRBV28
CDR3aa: CASGLAGADTQYF
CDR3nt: TGTGCCAGCGGACTAGCGGGAGCGGATACGCAGTATTTT

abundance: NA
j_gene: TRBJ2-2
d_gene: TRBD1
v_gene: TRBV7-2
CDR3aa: CASSLGQAGRTGELFF
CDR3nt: TGTGCCAGCAGCCTCGGACAGGCCGGACGGACCGGGGAGCTGTTTTTT

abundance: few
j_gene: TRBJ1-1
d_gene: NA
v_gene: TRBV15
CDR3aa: CATSRDRAGPNTEAFF
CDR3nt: TGTGCCACCAGCAGAGATCGGGCAGGGCCGAACACTGAAGCTTTCTTT

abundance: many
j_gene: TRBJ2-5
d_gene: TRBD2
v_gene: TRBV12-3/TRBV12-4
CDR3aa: CASSFGGRFQETQYF
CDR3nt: TGTGCCAGCAGTTTCGGCGGGAGGTTCCAAGAGACCCAGTACTTC

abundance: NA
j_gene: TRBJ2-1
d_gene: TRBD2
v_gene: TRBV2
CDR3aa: CASSEGTSGYNEQFF
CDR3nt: TGTGCCAGCAGTGAAGGGACTAGCGGATACAATGAGCAGTTCTTC

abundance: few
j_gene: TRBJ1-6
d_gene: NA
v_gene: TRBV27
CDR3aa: CASRDDGAYNSPLHF
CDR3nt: TGTGCCAGCAGGGACGACGGCGCCTATAATTCACCCCTCCACTTT

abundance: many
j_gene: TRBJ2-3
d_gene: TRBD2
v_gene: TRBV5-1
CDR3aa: CASSLGLAGRTTQYF
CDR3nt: TGCGCCAGCAGCTTGGGACTAGCAGGGAGGACGACGCAGTATTTT

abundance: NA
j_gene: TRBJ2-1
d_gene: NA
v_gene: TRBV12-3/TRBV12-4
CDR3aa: CASSPTGYEQFF
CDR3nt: TGTGCCAGCAGTCCAACAGGGTATGAGCAGTTCTTC

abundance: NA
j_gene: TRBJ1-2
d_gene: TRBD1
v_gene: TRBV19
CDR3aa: CASSGTRDRGRGYTF
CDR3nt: TGTGCCAGTAGTGGAACTCGGGACAGGGGTCGCGGCTACACCTTC

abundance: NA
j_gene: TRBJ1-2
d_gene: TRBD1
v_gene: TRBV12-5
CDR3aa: CASGGQDNYGYTF
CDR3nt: TGTGCTAGTGGTGGACAGGATAACTATGGCTACACCTTC

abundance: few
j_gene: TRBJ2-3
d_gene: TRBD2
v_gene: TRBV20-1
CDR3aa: CSARVDETSGRYTQYF
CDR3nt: TGCAGTGCTAGAGTTGACGAAACTAGCGGGCGCTATACGCAGTATTTT

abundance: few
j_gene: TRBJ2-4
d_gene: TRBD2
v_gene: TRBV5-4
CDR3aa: CASSFGSSGSAKNIQYF
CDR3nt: TGTGCCAGCAGCTTTGGTAGTAGCGGGAGTGCCAAAAACATTCAGTACTTC

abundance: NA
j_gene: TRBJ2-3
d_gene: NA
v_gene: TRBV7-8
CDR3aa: CASSRPSAGTDTQYF
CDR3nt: TGTGCCAGCAGCCGGCCCTCGGCGGGCACAGATACGCAGTATTTT

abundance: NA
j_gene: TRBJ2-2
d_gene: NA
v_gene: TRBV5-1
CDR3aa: CASSVGDTNTGELFF
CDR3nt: TGCGCCAGCAGCGTAGGGGATACGAACACCGGGGAGCTGTTTTTT

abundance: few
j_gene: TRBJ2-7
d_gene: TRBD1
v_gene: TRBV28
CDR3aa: CAGSWTGYYEQYF
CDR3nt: TGTGCCGGGTCCTGGACAGGGTACTACGAGCAGTACTTC

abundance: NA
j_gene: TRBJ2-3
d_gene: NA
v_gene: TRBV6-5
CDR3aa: CASSYYGSTDTQYF
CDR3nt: TGTGCCAGCAGTTACTACGGGAGCACAGATACGCAGTATTTT